This T cell receptor beta chain was captured by sequencing in a study of T-cell reconstitution after alpha-beta-depleted transplantation in children. This sample's TCRbeta library carried unique molecular identifier barcodes. Each CDR3 protein gets one entry after TCRdb re-called the PCR reads with MiXCR. Counted here are around 600,000 distinct CDR3 sequences, roughly 10% occurring once; the ten biggest clones make up roughly 3.9%. This clonotype was seen ten or more times. The V gene's germline CDR1 is KGHSH and CDR2 LQKENI. V shed 4 bases and J 2 bases; nucleotides not matched to a gene: 6. The CDR3 consists of 16 residues.

The chain recombines TRBV18 with TRBJ2-7, with 12 nucleotides matching TRBD2. This TCR was sampled from a human donor who donated a stem cell graft to a child with acute myeloid leukemia. Source: PBMCs from the stem cell graft donor, taken from the stem cell graft. The CDR3 region is CASSLFGLAGPYEQYF. CDR3 coding DNA: TGTGCCAGCTCACTTTTCGGACTAGCGGGGCCCTACGAGCAGTACTTC. The whole variable domain, filled in from reference TRBV18 and TRBJ2-7, reads NAGVMQNPRHLVRRRGQEARLRCSPMKGHSHVYWYRQLPEEGLKFMVYLQKENIIDESGMPKERFSAEFPKEGPSILRIQQVVRGDSAAYFCASSLFGLAGPYEQYFGPGTRLTVT.